Given below is one T cell receptor beta chain in context. This CDR3 contains 15 residues. Trimming removed 5 bases from V and 6 bases from J; junction bases left unmatched: 7. The sample belongs to a study of blood T cells in healthy people across ages. Next came a second PCR, run for about 7 to 11 cycles, which used a sample-barcoded 5' primer along with a J-beta primer mix. TCRdb reanalysed the 5' RACE reads using MiXCR and keeps one entry per CDR3 protein. The sample lists 800,000 or so distinct CDR3 sequences, 20% to 30% occurring once. These data also featured in a second study, about T cells of mothers and their children. Turning to that study: The whole RNA yield was converted to cDNA, roughly 1.5 ug per 15 ul. The data showed no persistent microchimeric T cell clones.

The chain uses TRBV12-3 or TRBV12-4 and TRBJ1-4; 9 bases align to TRBD1. The receptor's source is a boy aged 5-17 years in good health. The sample comprised blood. Here the CDR3 DNA reads TGTGCCAGCAGTCTCGAGACAGGGGGTGATGAAAAACTGTTTTTT. It encodes CASSLETGGDEKLFF.